These 14 T cell receptor beta chains were sequenced from one sample in a study of monozygotic twins with inflammatory bowel disease. No DNA is given; TCRdb re-called the 5' RACE reads and lists each CDR3 protein once. This listing includes over 150,000 distinct CDR3 sequences. Sequenced input: blood. Receptors originate from a human donor with ulcerative colitis or Crohn's disease, or a healthy co-twin of an affected twin (not recorded which).

The chain joins TRBV6-1 to TRBJ2-1; the D call from TCRdb, TRBD2, cannot be confirmed without DNA. CDR1 is MNHNS, CDR2 SASEGT, per germline. The CDR3 is 17 residues long. The CDR3 is CASSEDPLAVSYNEQFF.

This chain uses TRBV5-1 with TRBJ2-7. The CDR3 spans 13 residues. The germline V gene encodes CDR1 SGHRS and CDR2 YFSETQ. The CDR3 protein is CASSRTGLDEQYF. Full variable domain (missing parts from reference TRBV5-1 and TRBJ2-7): KAGVTQTPRYLIKTRGQQVTLSCSPISGHRSVSWYQQTPGQGLQFLFEYFSETQRNKGNFPGRFSGRQFSNSRSEMNVSTLELGDSALYLCASSRTGLDEQYFGPGTRLTVT.

The chain links TRBV6-1 to TRBJ1-2; TCRdb calls TRBD1, which cannot be checked without DNA. Germline assignment: CDR1 MNHNS and CDR2 SASEGT. CDR3 length equals 14 residues. The CDR3 sequence: CASRLDTANYGYTF.

The chain employs TRBV5-4 and TRBJ2-1; the TRBD2 assignment by TCRdb is unverifiable without DNA. From germline, CDR1 is SGHNT and CDR2 YYREEE (reference sequence). The CDR3 loop spans 15 amino acids. CDR3 region: CASSFTPSGGNEQFF.

The chain links TRBV7-3 to TRBJ2-3; no DNA is available, so the TRBD2 call from TCRdb remains unchecked. Per germline, CDR1 SGHTA and CDR2 FQGTGA. CDR3 length: 16 residues. This CDR3 reads CASSLTAGWNTDTQYF.

This chain uses TRBV11-2 with TRBJ2-3. CDR1 is SGHAT and CDR2 is FQNNGV in the germline V gene. The CDR3 totals 12 residues. The CDR3 sequence is CASSLESNTQYF. Looking up the rest from reference TRBV11-2 and TRBJ2-3 gives the full variable domain: EAGVAQSPRYKIIEKRQSVAFWCNPISGHATLYWYQQILGQGPKLLIQFQNNGVVDDSQLPKDRFSAERLKGVDSTLKIQPAKLEDSAVYLCASSLESNTQYFGPGTRLTVL.

This rearrangement joins TRBV6-5 to TRBJ2-1; TCRdb lists TRBD1, though no DNA is available to test this call. This CDR3 region has 13 residues. The germline gives CDR1 MNHEY, CDR2 SVGAGI. The CDR3 region is CASTGGNRNEQFF.

This chain connects TRBV5-1 to TRBJ2-3; TCRdb's assignment of TRBD2 cannot be checked, as there is no DNA. CDR1 SGHRS and CDR2 YFSETQ come from the germline V gene. The CDR3 runs 15 residues. The CDR3 here is CASSLDRRETDTQYF.

This chain links TRBV12-3 or TRBV12-4 with TRBJ2-2; TCRdb proposes TRBD1, but this gene call is untestable without DNA. The CDR3 is 17 residues long. This chain's CDR3 is CASSLQVTGVFTGELFF.

CDR3 sequence: CASSPGLAGDRELFF. The V gene is TRBV7-2, the J gene TRBJ2-2; with no DNA, the TCRdb D assignment of TRBD2 cannot be verified. The CDR3 totals 15 residues. CDR1 and CDR2 (germline): SGHTA, FQGNSA.

The chain's CDR3 is CASSPPGTLRGTYYGYTF. V usage is TRBV12-3 or TRBV12-4 and J usage is TRBJ1-2; the TRBD1 assignment by TCRdb is unverifiable without DNA. The CDR3 consists of 18 residues.

V is TRBV9 and J is TRBJ1-1. The CDR3 is 13 residues long. Germline V gene sequence: CDR1 SGDLS, CDR2 YYNGEE. The CDR3 protein is CASSFTANTEAFF.

The V call is TRBV7-9, the J call TRBJ2-1; TCRdb reports TRBD1, a call that lacks DNA to check it against. In germline, CDR1 is SEHNR, CDR2 FQNEAQ (reference sequence). The CDR3 loop spans 14 amino acids. CDR3 residues: CASRPGTASPEQFF.

The chain joins TRBV28 to TRBJ2-5; TCRdb names TRBD1, which stays unverified in the absence of DNA. This CDR3 has 16 amino acids. The V gene's germline CDR1 is MDHEN and CDR2 SYDVKM. This chain's CDR3 is CASSLPPIQPGETQYF.